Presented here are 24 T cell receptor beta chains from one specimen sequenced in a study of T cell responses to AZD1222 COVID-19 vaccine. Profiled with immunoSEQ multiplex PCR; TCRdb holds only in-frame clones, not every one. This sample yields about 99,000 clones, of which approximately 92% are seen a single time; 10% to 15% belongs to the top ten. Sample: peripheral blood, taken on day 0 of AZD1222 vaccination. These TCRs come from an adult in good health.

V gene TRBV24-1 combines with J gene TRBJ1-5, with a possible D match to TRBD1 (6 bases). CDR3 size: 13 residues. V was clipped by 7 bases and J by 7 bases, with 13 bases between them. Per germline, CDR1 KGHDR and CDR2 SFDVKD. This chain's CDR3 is CATRQGAGQPQHF. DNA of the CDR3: TGTGCCACCAGACAGGGAGCGGGGCAGCCCCAGCATTTT.

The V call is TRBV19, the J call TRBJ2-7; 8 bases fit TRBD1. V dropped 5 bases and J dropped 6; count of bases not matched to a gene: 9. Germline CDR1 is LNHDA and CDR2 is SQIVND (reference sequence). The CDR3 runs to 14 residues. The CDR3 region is CASSAGTGGGEQYF. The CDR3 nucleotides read TGTGCCAGTAGTGCCGGGACAGGAGGCGGCGAGCAGTACTTC.

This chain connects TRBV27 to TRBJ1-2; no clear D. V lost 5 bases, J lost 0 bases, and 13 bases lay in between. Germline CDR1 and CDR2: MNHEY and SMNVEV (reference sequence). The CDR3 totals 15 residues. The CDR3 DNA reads TGTGCCAGCAGTACTGGACTGACTTCTAACTATGGCTACACCTTC. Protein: CASSTGLTSNYGYTF.

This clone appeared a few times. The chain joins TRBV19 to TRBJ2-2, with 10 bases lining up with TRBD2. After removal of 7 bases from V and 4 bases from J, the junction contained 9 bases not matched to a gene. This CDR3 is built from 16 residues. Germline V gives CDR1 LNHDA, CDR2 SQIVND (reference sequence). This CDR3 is CASTLGGTSVTGELFF. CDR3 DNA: TGTGCCAGTACCCTCGGGGGGACTAGCGTCACCGGGGAGCTGTTTTTT.

DNA for the CDR3: TGTGCCAGCGGAGGGGTGGCAGAGACCCAGTACTTC. Encoded protein: CASGGVAETQYF. The V and J genes are TRBV12-3 or TRBV12-4 and TRBJ2-5; a weak D match, TRBD2 (6 bases). This CDR3 contains 12 residues. V was cut by 8 bases and J by 4 bases, with 11 bases left in between.

CDR3 residues: CASSSLQGPQGNSPLHF. The CDR3 DNA reads as TGTGCCAGCAGTTCACTGCAAGGACCCCAGGGGAATTCACCCCTCCACTTT. The chain combines TRBV27 with TRBJ1-6; weak D call: TRBD1 (6 bases). Between the trimmed V and J ends, which lost 4 bases and 7 bases, there was a span of 20 bases. Per the germline V gene, CDR1 is MNHEY and CDR2 is SMNVEV (reference sequence). This CDR3 is built from 17 residues.

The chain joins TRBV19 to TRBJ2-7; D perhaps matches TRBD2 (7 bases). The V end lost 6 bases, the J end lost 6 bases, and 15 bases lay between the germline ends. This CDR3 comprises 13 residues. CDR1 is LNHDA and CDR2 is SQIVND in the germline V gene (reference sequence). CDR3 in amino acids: CASSTRGASEQYF. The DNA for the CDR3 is TGTGCCAGTAGCACCCGGGGGGCATCCGAGCAGTACTTC.

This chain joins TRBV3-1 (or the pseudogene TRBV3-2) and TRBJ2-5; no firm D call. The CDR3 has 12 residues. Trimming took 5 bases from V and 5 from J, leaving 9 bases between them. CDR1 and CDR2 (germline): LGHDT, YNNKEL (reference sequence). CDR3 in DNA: TGTGCCAGCAGCTTCAGCGCGGAGACCCAGTACTTC. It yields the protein CASSFSAETQYF.

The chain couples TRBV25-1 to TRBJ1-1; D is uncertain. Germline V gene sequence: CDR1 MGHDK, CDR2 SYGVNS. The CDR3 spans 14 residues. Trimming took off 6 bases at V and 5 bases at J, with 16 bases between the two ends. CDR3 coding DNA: TGTGCCAGCAGCGGATCGGGGAGAGGAACTGAAGCTTTCTTT. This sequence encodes CASSGSGRGTEAFF. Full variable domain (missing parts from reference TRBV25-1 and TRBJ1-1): EADIYQTPRYLVIGTGKKITLECSQTMGHDKMYWYQQDPGMELHLIHYSYGVNSTEKGDLSSESTVSRIRTEHFPLTLESARPSHTSQYLCASSGSGRGTEAFFGQGTRLTVV.

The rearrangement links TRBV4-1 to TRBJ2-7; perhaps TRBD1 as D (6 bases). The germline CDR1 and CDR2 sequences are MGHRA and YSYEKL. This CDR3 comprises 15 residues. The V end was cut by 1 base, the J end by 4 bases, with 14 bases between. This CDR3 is CASSQVLTGRYEQYF. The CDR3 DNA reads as TGCGCCAGCAGCCAAGTTCTAACAGGGCGGTACGAGCAGTACTTC.

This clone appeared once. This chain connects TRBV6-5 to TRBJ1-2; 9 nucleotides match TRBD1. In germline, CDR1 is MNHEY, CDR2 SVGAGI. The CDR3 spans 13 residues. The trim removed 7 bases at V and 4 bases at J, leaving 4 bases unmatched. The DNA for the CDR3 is TGTGCCAGCAAGGGACAGGGTTTCTATGGCTACACCTTC. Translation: CASKGQGFYGYTF.

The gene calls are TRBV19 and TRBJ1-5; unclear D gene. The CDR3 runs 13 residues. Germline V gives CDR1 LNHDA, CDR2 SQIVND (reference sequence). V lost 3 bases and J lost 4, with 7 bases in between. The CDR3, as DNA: TGTGCCAGTAGTATCGGGTGGAATCAGCCCCAGCATTTT. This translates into CASSIGWNQPQHF.

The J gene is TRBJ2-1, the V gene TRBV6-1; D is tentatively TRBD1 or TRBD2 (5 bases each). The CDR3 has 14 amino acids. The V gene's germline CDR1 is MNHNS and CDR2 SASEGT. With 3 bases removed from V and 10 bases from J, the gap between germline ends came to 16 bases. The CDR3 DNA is TGTGCCAGCAGTGATAGGTCAGGGAGAGGGGAGCAGTTCTTC. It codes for CASSDRSGRGEQFF.

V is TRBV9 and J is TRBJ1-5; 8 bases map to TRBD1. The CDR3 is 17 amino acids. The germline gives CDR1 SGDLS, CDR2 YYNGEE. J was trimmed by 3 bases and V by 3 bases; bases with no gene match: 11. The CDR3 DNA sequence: TGTGCCAGCAGCGGTATACAGGGACAGGAAAACAATCAGCCCCAGCATTTT. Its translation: CASSGIQGQENNQPQHF.

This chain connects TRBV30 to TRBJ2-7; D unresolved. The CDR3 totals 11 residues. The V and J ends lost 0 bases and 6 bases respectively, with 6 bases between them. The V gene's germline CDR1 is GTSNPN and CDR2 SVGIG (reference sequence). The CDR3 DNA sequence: TGTGCCTGGAGTGTACTACTCGAGCAGTACTTC. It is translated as CAWSVLLEQYF.

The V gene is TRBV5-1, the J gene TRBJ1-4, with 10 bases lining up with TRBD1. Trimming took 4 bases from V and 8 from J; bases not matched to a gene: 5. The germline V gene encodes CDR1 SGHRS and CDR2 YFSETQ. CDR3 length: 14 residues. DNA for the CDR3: TGCGCCAGCAGCGTCGGGACAGGGGACGAAAAACTGTTTTTT. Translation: CASSVGTGDEKLFF.

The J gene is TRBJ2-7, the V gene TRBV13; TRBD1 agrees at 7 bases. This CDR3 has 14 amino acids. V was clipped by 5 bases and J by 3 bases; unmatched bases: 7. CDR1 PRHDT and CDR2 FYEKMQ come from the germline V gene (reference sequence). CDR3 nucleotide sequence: TGTGCCAGCAGCACCGGGACAGAGCACTACGAGCAGTACTTC. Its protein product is CASSTGTEHYEQYF.

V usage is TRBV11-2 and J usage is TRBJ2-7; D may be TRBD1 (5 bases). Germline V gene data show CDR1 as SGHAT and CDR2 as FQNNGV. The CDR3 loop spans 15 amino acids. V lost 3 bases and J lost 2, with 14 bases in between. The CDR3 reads CASSFDQGNPYEQYF. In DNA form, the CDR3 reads TGTGCCAGCAGCTTTGACCAGGGTAACCCCTACGAGCAGTACTTC.

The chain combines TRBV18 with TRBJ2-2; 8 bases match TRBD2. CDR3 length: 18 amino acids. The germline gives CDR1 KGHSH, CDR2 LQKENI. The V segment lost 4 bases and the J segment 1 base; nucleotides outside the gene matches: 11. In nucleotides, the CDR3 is TGTGCCAGCTCACAAACTCTTAGCGGGGTCGAGAACACCGGGGAGCTGTTTTTT. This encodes CASSQTLSGVENTGELFF. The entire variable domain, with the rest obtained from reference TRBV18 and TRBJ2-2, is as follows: NAGVMQNPRHLVRRRGQEARLRCSPMKGHSHVYWYRQLPEEGLKFMVYLQKENIIDESGMPKERFSAEFPKEGPSILRIQQVVRGDSAAYFCASSQTLSGVENTGELFFGEGSRLTVL.

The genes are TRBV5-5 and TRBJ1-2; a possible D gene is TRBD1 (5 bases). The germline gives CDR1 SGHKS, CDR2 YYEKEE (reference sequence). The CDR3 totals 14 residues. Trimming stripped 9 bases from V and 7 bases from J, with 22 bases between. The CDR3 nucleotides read TGTGCCACGAGCACCGGGACGACTTTGTCTGGCTACACCTTC. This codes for CATSTGTTLSGYTF.

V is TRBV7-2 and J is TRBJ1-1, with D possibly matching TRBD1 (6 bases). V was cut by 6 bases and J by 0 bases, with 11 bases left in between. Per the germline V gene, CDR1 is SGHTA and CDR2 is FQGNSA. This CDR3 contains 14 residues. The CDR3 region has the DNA TGTGCCAGCAGAAGTACAGGGTTGAACACTGAAGCTTTCTTT. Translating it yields CASRSTGLNTEAFF.

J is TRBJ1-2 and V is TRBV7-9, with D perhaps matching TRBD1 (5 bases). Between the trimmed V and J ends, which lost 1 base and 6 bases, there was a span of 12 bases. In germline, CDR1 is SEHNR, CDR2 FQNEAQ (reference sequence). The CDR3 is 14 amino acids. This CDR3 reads CASSLVGLEDGYTF. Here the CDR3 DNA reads TGTGCCAGCAGCTTAGTGGGACTTGAAGATGGCTACACCTTC.

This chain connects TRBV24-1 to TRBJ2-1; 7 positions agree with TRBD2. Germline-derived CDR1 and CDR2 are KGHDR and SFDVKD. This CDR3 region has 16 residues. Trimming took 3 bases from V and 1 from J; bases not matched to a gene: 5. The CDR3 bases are TGTGCCACCAGTGATCTCGACGGGGGGTCCTACAATGAGCAGTTCTTC. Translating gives CATSDLDGGSYNEQFF.

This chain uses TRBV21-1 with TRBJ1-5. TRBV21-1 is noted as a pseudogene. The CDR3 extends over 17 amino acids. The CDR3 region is CASSPSSRNTHGEPQHF. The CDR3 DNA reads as TGTGCCAGCTCTCCCTCTAGCAGGAATACCCATGGGGAGCCCCAGCATTTT.